These 5 T cell receptor beta chains were all obtained from the same sample, sequenced in a study of blood T cell repertoires in COVID-19. Using immunoSEQ multiplex PCR, the repertoire was profiled, and TCRdb retains in-frame clones only, with some absent. The sample carries 25,000 to 35,000 clones, about 89% recorded once. Material for sequencing was peripheral blood. The receptors come from a man between 65 and 80 years old with active COVID-19.

The chain is built from TRBV29-1 and TRBJ2-2, with D possibly being TRBD2 (5 bases). This CDR3 is built from 15 residues. V was pared by 7 bases and J by 1 base, with 16 bases between. Per the germline V gene, CDR1 is SQVTM and CDR2 is ANQGSEA. This chain's CDR3 is CSAGGSTGNTGELFF. In nucleotides, the CDR3 is TGCAGCGCCGGAGGATCGACGGGGAACACCGGGGAGCTGTTTTTT.

This sequence joins TRBV28 and TRBJ1-2, with TRBD1 identical over 8 bases. V trimming: 4 bases; J trimming: 4 bases; junction bases outside the gene matches: 5. CDR1 is MDHEN, CDR2 SYDVKM, per germline. The CDR3 spans 14 residues. The CDR3 coding sequence is TGTGCCAGCAGTTCGTCAGGGGGCGGCTATGGCTACACCTTC. As protein: CASSSSGGGYGYTF.

This chain links TRBV4-3 with TRBJ2-2, with TRBD2 as a possible D gene (5 bases). Germline V gene data show CDR1 as LGHNA and CDR2 as YSLEER. Trimming stripped 4 bases from V and 5 bases from J, with 11 bases between. The CDR3 is 14 residues long. CDR3 loop: CASSRAVGTGELFF. The CDR3 nucleotides read TGCGCCAGCAGCCGAGCGGTGGGTACCGGGGAGCTGTTTTTT.

V and J are TRBV3-1 (or the pseudogene TRBV3-2) and TRBJ1-6; D possibly corresponds to TRBD1 (5 bases). CDR1 is LGHDT, CDR2 YNNKEL, per germline (reference sequence). This CDR3 spans 14 amino acids. Trimming shortened V by 0 bases and J by 7 bases, and 7 bases separated the two germline ends. Here the CDR3 DNA reads TGTGCCAGCAGCCAAGATCAGGGAAATTCACCCCTCCACTTT. Protein product: CASSQDQGNSPLHF.

The rearrangement uses TRBV7-9 and TRBJ2-1; 10 bases are a match to TRBD2. Germline values: CDR1 SEHNR, CDR2 FQNEAQ (reference sequence). With 1 base clipped from V and 6 bases from J, the junction kept 9 bases outside the gene matches. The CDR3 extends over 17 amino acids. In DNA, the CDR3 is TGTGCCAGCAGCTTAGTCGGGTCTAGCGGGGGTGTCAATGAGCAGTTCTTC. It yields the protein CASSLVGSSGGVNEQFF.